Below are 6 T cell receptor beta chains sequenced from a single sample in a study of T cells in Graves' hyperthyroidism and ophthalmopathy. Amplification of TCR beta CDR3 regions was performed using RNA transcripts as template. First-round RT-PCR of the TCR CDR3 relied on the HTBI primer set. In TCRdb, the multiplex PCR reads were re-called with MiXCR into one record per CDR3 protein. The table shows 300,000 to 450,000 distinct CDR3 sequences, with approximately 15% occurring only once. Material for sequencing was blood. These receptors were collected from a young woman with Graves' hyperthyroidism that later progressed to Graves' ophthalmopathy.

A note on this clonotype: This may be a read error: a much more frequent sequence differs by one nucleotide. For the CDR3, the DNA is TGTGTCAGCAGCCAAACAGGGAACCCCGGGGAGCTGTTTTTT. It specifies CVSSQTGNPGELFF. V is TRBV3-1 and J is TRBJ2-2; possible D gene TRBD1, 6 bases. The germline V gene encodes CDR1 LGHDT and CDR2 YNNKEL (reference sequence). The CDR3 is 14 residues long. Full variable domain (missing parts from reference TRBV3-1 and TRBJ2-2): DTAVSQTPKYLVTQMGNDKSIKCEQNLGHDTMYWYKQDSKKFLKIMFSYNNKELIINETVPNRFSPKSPDKAHLNLHINSLELGDSAVYFCVSSQTGNPGELFFGEGSRLTVL.

Concerning this clonotype: A much bigger clone sits one base away, suggesting this may be a read error. The chain links TRBV7-2 to TRBJ2-7, with no clear D. Per germline, CDR1 SGHTA and CDR2 FQGNSA. This CDR3 has 15 residues. Trimming removed 7 bases at V and 6 bases at J, with 22 bases between. The CDR3 coding sequence is TGTGCCAGCACCAACCTATTTATAAGCACAGCCGAGCAGTACTTC. It encodes CASTNLFISTAEQYF. Full variable domain (outside the CDR3, taken from reference TRBV7-2 and TRBJ2-7): GAGVSQSPSNKVTEKGKDVELRCDPISGHTALYWYRQSLGQGLEFLIYFQGNSAPDKSGLPSDRFSAERTGGSVSTLTIQRTQQEDSAVYLCASTNLFISTAEQYFGPGTRLTVT.

This clonotype was recorded many times. This chain uses TRBV27 with TRBJ2-3; TRBD2 agrees at 15 bases. The junction had 9 bases not matched to a gene; V was cut back by 8 bases and J by 0 bases. Germline loops: CDR1 MNHEY, CDR2 SMNVEV (reference sequence). The CDR3 runs 18 residues. The CDR3 reads CASLSGTSGRMSTDTQYF. CDR3 bases: TGTGCCAGCCTCAGCGGGACTAGCGGGAGGATGAGCACAGATACGCAGTATTTT.

This clonotype showed up many times. The chain recombines TRBV5-1 with TRBJ2-1; 10 nucleotides line up with TRBD2. Germline V gene lookup returns CDR1 SGHRS and CDR2 YFSETQ. The J segment lost 4 bases and the V segment lost 3 bases, leaving 7 bases of the junction unmatched. The CDR3 covers 16 residues. The CDR3 protein is CASSSQLAGMYNEQFF. The CDR3 nucleotides read TGCGCCAGCAGCTCCCAACTAGCGGGGATGTACAATGAGCAGTTCTTC.

This clonotype was detected many times. The chain recombines TRBV6-5 with TRBJ2-1; D unresolved. Trimming stripped 0 bases from V and 8 bases from J, with 8 bases between. Germline V gene data show CDR1 as MNHEY and CDR2 as SVGAGI. The CDR3 extends over 13 amino acids. The CDR3 loop is CASSYSIADEQFF. CDR3 DNA: TGTGCCAGCAGTTACTCAATAGCTGATGAGCAGTTCTTC.

This clonotype has ten or more counts. This chain links TRBV11-2 with TRBJ2-2; tentative D call: TRBD2 (5 bases). The CDR3 covers 12 residues. Per the germline V gene, CDR1 is SGHAT and CDR2 is FQNNGV. Trimming pared 4 bases from V and 7 bases from J, leaving 7 bases between. The CDR3 loop is CASSSRDGELFF. DNA for the CDR3: TGTGCCAGCAGCTCCCGGGACGGGGAGCTGTTTTTT.